This passage covers 21 T cell receptor beta chains from one sample sequenced in a study of graft-versus-host responses after intestinal transplantation. For these TCRs, the target antigens are not known. Profiling relied on immunoSEQ multiplex PCR, and the TCRdb table lists in-frame clones only, not all of them. Among tens of thousands of clones, approximately 92% were seen once, and the ten largest hold 0.45% to 0.6%. The sample in question was unstimulated CD8+ T cells sorted from spleen or lymph node cells, obtained before intestinal transplant. The receptors stem from a human donor who received an intestinal transplant.

This chain joins TRBV30 and TRBJ1-2; 12 bases map to TRBD1. Germline-derived CDR1 and CDR2 are GTSNPN and SVGIG (reference sequence). The junction had 7 bases not matched to a gene; V was cut back by 1 base and J by 7 bases. This CDR3 region has 15 residues. This CDR3 reads CAWSAGTGGAGGYTF. The CDR3 nucleotides read TGTGCCTGGAGTGCGGGGACAGGGGGCGCTGGTGGCTACACCTTC. Full variable domain (rest looked up from reference TRBV30 and TRBJ1-2): SQTIHQWPATLVQPVGSPLSLECTVEGTSNPNLYWYRQAAGRGLQLLFYSVGIGQISSEVPQNLSASRPQDRQFILSSKKLLLSDSGFYLCAWSAGTGGAGGYTFGSGTRLTVV.

The V call is TRBV5-1, the J call TRBJ1-2; 8 positions agree with TRBD1. CDR1 and CDR2 (germline): SGHRS, YFSETQ. This CDR3 is 14 amino acids long. V was clipped by 1 base and J by 2 bases; unmatched bases: 1. The CDR3 DNA follows: TGCGCCAGCAGCTTGCAGGGGGCGAACTATGGCTACACCTTC. Its translation: CASSLQGANYGYTF. Full variable domain (outside the CDR3, taken from reference TRBV5-1 and TRBJ1-2): KAGVTQTPRYLIKTRGQQVTLSCSPISGHRSVSWYQQTPGQGLQFLFEYFSETQRNKGNFPGRFSGRQFSNSRSEMNVSTLELGDSALYLCASSLQGANYGYTFGSGTRLTVV.

This chain links TRBV19 with TRBJ2-2; no firm D call. Germline V gives CDR1 LNHDA, CDR2 SQIVND (reference sequence). The CDR3 runs 14 residues. Between the trimmed V and J ends, which lost 0 bases and 3 bases, there was a span of 5 bases. The CDR3 here is CASSIERDTGELFF. DNA for the CDR3: TGTGCCAGTAGTATAGAACGGGACACCGGGGAGCTGTTTTTT.

The chain recombines TRBV27 with TRBJ2-5; TRBD1 aligns across 9 bases. Trimming took 6 bases from V and 7 from J; bases not matched to a gene: 6. Germline V gives CDR1 MNHEY, CDR2 SMNVEV (reference sequence). This CDR3 has 13 residues. CDR3 DNA: TGTGCCAGCAGCTACAGGGGGCGCGGGACCCAGTACTTC. It codes for CASSYRGRGTQYF.

The chain uses TRBV29-1 and TRBJ1-1, with D maybe TRBD1 (5 bases). Germline assignment: CDR1 SQVTM and CDR2 ANQGSEA. This CDR3 comprises 10 residues. The V end lost 6 bases, the J end lost 11 bases, and 13 bases lay between the germline ends. The CDR3 sequence: CSVAQGEAFF. DNA for the CDR3: TGCAGCGTCGCCCAGGGTGAGGCTTTCTTT. Variable domain in full (rest from reference TRBV29-1 and TRBJ1-1): SAVISQKPSRDICQRGTSLTIQCQVDSQVTMMFWYRQQPGQSLTLIATANQGSEATYESGFVIDKFPISRPNLTFSTLTVSNMSPEDSSIYLCSVAQGEAFFGQGTRLTVV.

This sequence joins TRBV5-4 and TRBJ1-2; 7 nucleotides align to TRBD1. V lost 4 bases and J lost 6; bases outside the gene matches: 9. Germline CDR1 and CDR2: SGHNT and YYREEE (reference sequence). The CDR3 consists of 14 residues. The CDR3 DNA reads TGTGCCAGCAGCCCTCGAACAGGGGTAAATGGCTACACCTTC. Its translation: CASSPRTGVNGYTF.

The rearrangement links TRBV4-3 to TRBJ1-1; 7 nucleotides match TRBD1. This CDR3 contains 13 residues. Germline trimming cut 8 bases from V and 6 bases from J; bases unmatched to any gene: 9. Germline CDR1 LGHNA, CDR2 YSLEER. CDR3 residues: CASGFRQGAEAFF. The DNA for the CDR3 is TGCGCCAGCGGATTCCGACAGGGCGCTGAAGCTTTCTTT.

The chain links TRBV7-9 to TRBJ1-2; 10 bases are a match to TRBD1. V lost 4 bases, J lost 6 bases, and 14 bases stayed unmatched. Germline assignment: CDR1 SEHNR and CDR2 FQNEAQ (reference sequence). CDR3 length equals 17 residues. The CDR3 bases are TGTGCCAGCAGCTCAAGCCTCTGGACAGGGGGGGCCCATGGCTACACCTTC. It encodes CASSSSLWTGGAHGYTF.

This chain joins TRBV29-1 and TRBJ1-2; D remains unclear. The CDR3 has 12 residues. CDR1 is SQVTM and CDR2 is ANQGSEA in the germline V gene. Trimming took off 4 bases at V and 3 bases at J, with 9 bases between the two ends. The CDR3 DNA is TGCAGCGTTGTCCAGGAGGACTATGGCTACACCTTC. This sequence encodes CSVVQEDYGYTF.

CDR3 nucleotide sequence: TGTGCCAGCAGAGCAACCGACTGGAACACTGAAGCTTTCTTT. Translation gives CASRATDWNTEAFF. V usage is TRBV6-1 and J usage is TRBJ1-1; D gene unclear. Per the germline V gene, CDR1 is MNHNS and CDR2 is SASEGT. The CDR3 spans 14 residues. V was clipped by 6 bases and J by 1 base, with 12 bases between them.

The chain combines TRBV5-1 with TRBJ1-1, with TRBD1 matching 7 bases. CDR1 and CDR2 (germline): SGHRS, YFSETQ. The CDR3 loop spans 14 amino acids. J lost 4 bases, V lost 3 bases, and 6 bases had no gene match. The CDR3 coding sequence is TGCGCCAGCAGCTCTCCGACAGGGCCCACTGAAGCTTTCTTT. It is translated as CASSSPTGPTEAFF.

V usage is TRBV5-6 and J usage is TRBJ2-1, with a weak D call TRBD2 (5 bases). This CDR3 spans 17 amino acids. Deletions cut 6 bases from V and 0 bases from J, with 19 bases between. The germline V gene has CDR1 SGHDT and CDR2 YYEEEE. The CDR3 loop reads CASTPRRTGSSYNEQFF. As DNA, the CDR3 is TGTGCCAGCACCCCTCGGCGTACGGGAAGCTCCTACAATGAGCAGTTCTTC.

This chain connects TRBV21-1 to TRBJ1-5; the table's D call, TRBD1, has no DNA check behind it. TRBV21-1 is a pseudogene segment. The CDR3 totals 15 residues. The CDR3 spells CASSTGQLCPKPQHF. The DNA of the CDR3 is TGTGCCAGCAGCACCGGACAACTTTGCCCTAAGCCCCAGCATTTT.

The chain combines TRBV4-3 with TRBJ2-7; TRBD1 is a possible D gene (6 bases). The CDR3 is made up of 15 amino acids. V dropped 0 bases and J dropped 2 bases, with 11 bases sitting between them. Germline V gene sequence: CDR1 LGHNA, CDR2 YSLEER. CDR3 region: CASSQEVGAAYEQYF. The CDR3 coding sequence is TGCGCCAGCAGCCAAGAGGTGGGGGCGGCCTACGAGCAGTACTTC.

The chain uses TRBV19 and TRBJ1-5; 9 positions match TRBD1. CDR1 and CDR2 from the germline V gene are LNHDA and SQIVND (reference sequence). This CDR3 region has 16 residues. The V gene end was trimmed by 6 bases and the J gene end by 7 bases; junction bases not matched to a gene: 13. CDR3: CASRVDTGGAGQPQHF. The CDR3 DNA reads TGTGCCAGTAGGGTGGATACAGGGGGCGCGGGCCAGCCCCAGCATTTT.

Turning to this clone: In the same sample, other DNA sequences code for this CDR3. The chain is built from TRBV4-1 and TRBJ2-7; D possibly corresponds to TRBD1 (5 bases). V was shortened by 0 bases and J by 2 bases, with 5 bases between the two germline ends. The CDR3 sequence is 13 residues long. Germline CDR1 is MGHRA and CDR2 is YSYEKL. The CDR3 spells CASSQDRAYEQYF. CDR3 coding DNA: TGCGCCAGCAGCCAAGACAGGGCCTACGAGCAGTACTTC.

J is TRBJ1-5 and V is TRBV11-2, with 8 nucleotides matching TRBD1. Germline V CDR1 and CDR2: SGHAT, FQNNGV. The CDR3 runs 15 residues. The J segment lost 4 bases and the V segment lost 1 base, leaving 3 bases of the junction unmatched. The CDR3 DNA sequence: TGTGCCAGCAGCTTAGGGACAGGGAGGAATCAGCCCCAGCATTTT. Its protein product is CASSLGTGRNQPQHF.

The chain couples TRBV25-1 to TRBJ1-2; perhaps TRBD1 as D (6 bases). With 4 bases removed from V and 0 bases from J, the gap between germline ends came to 12 bases. This CDR3 comprises 15 residues. Germline CDR1 and CDR2: MGHDK and SYGVNS. The CDR3 sequence is CASSVKQGANYGYTF. Here the CDR3 DNA reads TGTGCCAGCAGTGTTAAACAGGGAGCTAACTATGGCTACACCTTC.

The V and J genes are TRBV13 and TRBJ2-6; D may be TRBD2 (5 bases). Germline values: CDR1 PRHDT, CDR2 FYEKMQ (reference sequence). Trimming stripped 6 bases from V and 3 bases from J, with 12 bases between. This CDR3 is 15 amino acids long. The CDR3 here is CASSSDRDGANVLTF. DNA of the CDR3: TGTGCCAGCAGTTCGGACCGGGATGGGGCCAACGTCCTGACTTTC.

J is TRBJ2-7 and V is TRBV5-4; D gene ambiguous. CDR3 length equals 15 residues. Germline lookup yields CDR1 SGHNT and CDR2 YYREEE (reference sequence). V was clipped by 4 bases and J by 3 bases, with 17 bases between them. The CDR3 nucleotides read TGTGCCAGCAGCATGCTGAGTGAGCTGCGCTACGAGCAGTACTTC. Its translation is CASSMLSELRYEQYF.

This chain links TRBV7-8 with TRBJ2-1, with D possibly matching TRBD2 (6 bases). V was cut by 7 bases and J by 4 bases, with 14 bases left in between. The CDR3 is 14 amino acids. Germline CDR1 is SGHVS and CDR2 is FQNEAQ. This chain's CDR3 is CASMGGDPYNEQFF. CDR3 DNA sequence: TGTGCCAGCATGGGAGGAGACCCTTACAATGAGCAGTTCTTC.